Following are 2 T cell receptor beta chains from one sample sequenced in a study of graft-versus-host responses after intestinal transplantation. Method: immunoSEQ multiplex PCR; TCRdb's copy keeps in-frame clones and lacks some. Among about 64,000 clones listed, roughly 92% were seen once. Sequenced here: bone marrow, sampled almost 750 days after intestinal transplantation. The source of these receptors is a human patient who received an intestinal transplant, so some T cells may come from the graft donor.

V is TRBV10-3 and J is TRBJ1-3; D gene unclear. This CDR3 has 15 amino acids. The ends were cut back, 3 bases at V and 0 bases at J, with 9 bases in the middle. CDR1 is ENHRY, CDR2 SYGVKD, per germline. The CDR3 nucleotides read TGTGCCATCAGTGATCTCAGGCCCTCTGGAAACACCATATATTTT. Amino acids: CAISDLRPSGNTIYF.

This rearrangement joins TRBV7-9 to TRBJ2-6; D may be TRBD1 (5 bases). The CDR3 is made up of 16 amino acids. V was clipped by 4 bases and J by 2 bases, with 12 bases between them. In germline, CDR1 is SEHNR, CDR2 FQNEAQ (reference sequence). CDR3 coding DNA: TGTGCCAGCAGCTCCAGGGAAGGGCCTGGGGCCAACGTCCTGACTTTC. This sequence encodes CASSSREGPGANVLTF.